The 27 T cell receptor beta chains below come from one sample, sequenced in a study of blood T cell repertoires in COVID-19 (dated by TCRdb to about 2020). Library prep was done by the immunoSEQ multiplex PCR assay. TCRdb holds this immuneACCESS table with in-frame rearrangements only. Some clones are missing; in checked studies, unresolved V genes explain under half, and the rest has no known cause. For this sample the table gives about 310,000 clones, of which roughly nine tenths were detected only once. The ten largest clonotypes hold almost 9.5% of the sample. The specimen was PBMCs or T cells enriched from blood (not recorded which). The receptors here all came from a woman under 40 who had recovered from COVID-19.

This chain uses TRBV7-9 with TRBJ2-5; tentatively, D is TRBD2 (6 bases). The V gene lost 3 bases and the J gene lost 4 bases, with 12 bases spanning the gap. The germline V gene has CDR1 SEHNR and CDR2 FQNEAQ (reference sequence). CDR3 length: 14 amino acids. DNA of the CDR3: TGTGCCAGCAGCTTTCGGGGGACGGGAGAGACCCAGTACTTC. Its protein product is CASSFRGTGETQYF. The full variable domain, its missing parts supplied by reference TRBV7-9 and TRBJ2-5, is DTGVSQNPRHKITKRGQNVTFRCDPISEHNRLYWYRQTLGQGPEFLTYFQNEAQLEKSRLLSDRFSAERPKGSFSTLEIQRTEQGDSAMYLCASSFRGTGETQYFGPGTRLLVL.

This rearrangement joins TRBV5-6 to TRBJ1-1; D is possibly TRBD1 (6 bases). V gave up 3 bases and J gave up 0 bases, with 15 bases separating them. The CDR3 runs to 16 residues. The germline gives CDR1 SGHDT, CDR2 YYEEEE. The CDR3 loop is CASSSPGQLMNTEAFF. Written as DNA, the CDR3 is TGTGCCAGCAGCTCACCCGGACAGCTTATGAACACTGAAGCTTTCTTT.

The chain employs TRBV27 and TRBJ2-7; 9 bases are shared with TRBD2. This CDR3 is 14 amino acids long. J lost 6 bases, V lost 3 bases, and 6 bases had no gene match. From germline, CDR1 is MNHEY and CDR2 SMNVEV (reference sequence). CDR3 protein: CASSFSGGMSEQYF. CDR3 sequence (DNA): TGTGCCAGCAGTTTTAGCGGGGGAATGAGCGAGCAGTACTTC.

The gene calls are TRBV18 and TRBJ1-5; D is uncertain. There are 15 residues in the CDR3. The V end lost 0 bases, the J end lost 7 bases, and 13 bases lay between the germline ends. Germline assignment: CDR1 KGHSH and CDR2 LQKENI. The CDR3 sequence is CASSPPGRGGQPQHF. The CDR3 bases are TGTGCCAGCTCACCACCGGGCCGGGGAGGGCAGCCCCAGCATTTT.

This chain joins TRBV10-2 and TRBJ2-2; no firm D call. Germline assignment: CDR1 WSHSY and CDR2 SAAADI. The CDR3 is made up of 14 amino acids. With 6 bases removed from V and 3 bases from J, the gap between germline ends came to 11 bases. CDR3: CASRAGLYTGELFF. For the CDR3, the DNA is TGCGCCAGCAGGGCCGGGTTATACACCGGGGAGCTGTTTTTT.

The chain is built from TRBV30 and TRBJ1-2; the D is unclear. V was pared by 0 bases and J by 2 bases, with 7 bases between. Germline CDR1 GTSNPN, CDR2 SVGIG (reference sequence). The CDR3 is made up of 13 amino acids. The CDR3 spells CAWSVTENYGYTF. The CDR3 nucleotides are TGTGCCTGGAGTGTAACAGAGAACTATGGCTACACCTTC.

The chain joins TRBV7-9 to TRBJ1-4, with D unclear. The CDR3 totals 13 residues. Germline assignment: CDR1 SEHNR and CDR2 FQNEAQ (reference sequence). Trimming removed 4 bases from V and 5 bases from J, with 8 bases in between. Here the CDR3 reads CASSSTVNEKLFF. In DNA form, the CDR3 reads TGTGCCAGCAGCTCTACGGTCAATGAAAAACTGTTTTTT.

V and J are TRBV4-3 and TRBJ2-7; D remains unclear. In germline, CDR1 is LGHNA, CDR2 YSLEER. Deletions cut 0 bases from V and 2 bases from J, with 11 bases between. This CDR3 is 15 amino acids long. Here the CDR3 DNA reads TGCGCCAGCAGCCAAGATCGCGGCACCGCCTACGAGCAGTACTTC. It specifies CASSQDRGTAYEQYF.

This clone was observed a few times. The chain couples TRBV18 to TRBJ2-5; D may be TRBD1 (5 bases). V was shortened by 4 bases and J by 2 bases, with 8 bases between the two germline ends. The germline V gene encodes CDR1 KGHSH and CDR2 LQKENI. CDR3 length: 13 residues. CDR3 nucleotide sequence: TGTGCCAGCTCACAGCAGGGTCAAGAGACCCAGTACTTC. It yields the protein CASSQQGQETQYF.

The rearrangement joins TRBV6-5 to TRBJ2-1; 8 positions agree with TRBD2. The CDR3 is 15 residues long. Looked up from germline, CDR1 is MNHEY and CDR2 is SVGAGI. J was trimmed by 4 bases and V by 6 bases; bases with no gene match: 8. CDR3 nucleotides: TGTGCCAGCAGCCCAGCTACTAGCGGATACAATGAGCAGTTCTTC. Amino acid sequence: CASSPATSGYNEQFF.

V gene TRBV21-1 combines with J gene TRBJ2-6; the table's D call of TRBD2 was not tested on the DNA. TRBV21-1 is annotated as a pseudogene. The CDR3 contains 18 residues. The CDR3 loop is CASSKVGSGVSGANVLTF. CDR3 nucleotides: TGTGCCAGCAGCAAAGTAGGATCGGGGGTCTCTGGGGCCAACGTCCTGACTTTC.

J is TRBJ2-5 and V is TRBV11-2, with no clear D. V lost 7 bases and J lost 1, with 19 bases in between. The CDR3 contains 16 residues. The germline gives CDR1 SGHAT, CDR2 FQNNGV. The CDR3 reads CASTSIEELTQETQYF. The CDR3 region has the DNA TGTGCCAGCACCTCTATTGAGGAGCTTACCCAAGAGACCCAGTACTTC.

V gene TRBV27 combines with J gene TRBJ1-4; 8 nucleotides agree with TRBD1. Germline trimming cut 6 bases from V and 1 base from J; bases unmatched to any gene: 4. In germline, CDR1 is MNHEY, CDR2 SMNVEV (reference sequence). The CDR3 extends over 15 amino acids. CDR3 bases: TGTGCCAGCAGCGCGGACAGGGAAACTAATGAAAAACTGTTTTTT. It is translated as CASSADRETNEKLFF.

The chain couples TRBV3-1 (or the pseudogene TRBV3-2) to TRBJ2-1; 8 nucleotides agree with TRBD2. CDR1 and CDR2 from the germline V gene are LGHDT and YNNKEL (reference sequence). Unmatched junction bases numbered 6, after V lost 2 bases and J lost 6 bases. This CDR3 contains 15 residues. The CDR3 loop reads CASSQRLAGANEQFF. DNA for the CDR3: TGTGCCAGCAGCCAAAGGCTAGCGGGCGCCAATGAGCAGTTCTTC.

The chain joins TRBV18 to TRBJ2-7, with a weak D call TRBD1 (5 bases). Germline CDR1 KGHSH, CDR2 LQKENI. V was trimmed by 3 bases and J by 7 bases, leaving 13 bases between them. This CDR3 is 13 amino acids long. CDR3 amino acids: CASSPIQETEQYF. As DNA, the CDR3 is TGTGCCAGCTCACCGATACAGGAAACAGAGCAGTACTTC.

The chain links TRBV7-8 to TRBJ2-1; 10 bases are a match to TRBD2. Germline V CDR1 and CDR2: SGHVS, FQNEAQ. This CDR3 is built from 15 residues. Losses at the gene ends were 6 bases for V and 6 bases for J; bases not matched to a gene: 8. In nucleotides, the CDR3 is TGTGCCAGCAGTTTGCTAGCGGGAGACGGCAATGAGCAGTTCTTC. This sequence encodes CASSLLAGDGNEQFF.

The rearrangement joins TRBV27 to TRBJ2-5, with 7 bases identical to TRBD1. The trim removed 4 bases at V and 4 bases at J, leaving 3 bases unmatched. The CDR3 is 13 amino acids. Germline CDR1 is MNHEY and CDR2 is SMNVEV (reference sequence). CDR3 in DNA: TGTGCCAGCAGTTCCCGACAGGGAGAGACCCAGTACTTC. Translated: CASSSRQGETQYF.

V is TRBV20-1 and J is TRBJ2-7; 7 bases align to TRBD2. The junction had 16 bases not matched to a gene; V was cut back by 3 bases and J by 5 bases. CDR3 size: 16 residues. Germline V gene lookup returns CDR1 DFQATT and CDR2 SNEGSKA (reference sequence). The CDR3 loop is CSASRGHSREGNEQYF. CDR3 sequence (DNA): TGCAGTGCTAGTAGAGGACACTCGAGGGAGGGGAACGAGCAGTACTTC.

V is TRBV14 and J is TRBJ1-6; 9 positions agree with TRBD1. V gave up 3 bases and J gave up 6 bases; unmatched junction bases: 3. This CDR3 spans 15 amino acids. CDR1 is SGHDN and CDR2 is FVKESK in the germline V gene. This CDR3 is CASSHRQGGNSPLHF. For the CDR3, the DNA is TGTGCCAGCAGCCACCGACAGGGGGGTAATTCACCCCTCCACTTT.

This chain connects TRBV6-2 or TRBV6-3 to TRBJ2-7; 8 positions agree with TRBD2. The length of the CDR3 is 15 residues. V shed 0 bases and J 5 bases; nucleotides not matched to a gene: 6. Germline CDR1 and CDR2: MNHEY and SVGEGT. In DNA form, the CDR3 reads TGTGCCAGCAGTTACTCCCAGGGACTAGTGCACGAGCAGTACTTC. Translation gives CASSYSQGLVHEQYF.

The V and J genes are TRBV7-2 and TRBJ2-1; 10 bases line up with TRBD2. CDR3 length: 14 amino acids. Germline V gene lookup returns CDR1 SGHTA and CDR2 FQGNSA. The V segment lost 4 bases and the J segment 9 bases; nucleotides outside the gene matches: 6. The CDR3 is CASSWTSGTVEQFF. As DNA, the CDR3 is TGTGCCAGCAGCTGGACTAGCGGTACTGTTGAGCAGTTCTTC.

Here the CDR3 reads CASSTRGGYTF. The CDR3, as DNA: TGTGCCAGCAGTACCAGGGGTGGCTACACCTTC. The gene calls are TRBV6-5 and TRBJ1-2; a weak D match, TRBD1 (6 bases). The V end lost 5 bases, the J end lost 7 bases, and 8 bases lay between the germline ends. Per the germline V gene, CDR1 is MNHEY and CDR2 is SVGAGI. This CDR3 is built from 11 residues.

The sample holds a few counts of this clone. V usage is TRBV11-3 and J usage is TRBJ1-1; D gene uncertain. From germline, CDR1 is SGHNT and CDR2 YENEEA. The CDR3 loop spans 13 amino acids. The ends were cut back, 4 bases at V and 4 bases at J, with 10 bases in the middle. CDR3 nucleotides: TGTGCCAGCAGCTATCCTCGAGTCACTGAAGCTTTCTTT. Translating gives CASSYPRVTEAFF.

V and J are TRBV6-5 and TRBJ1-4; 8 bases map to TRBD1. V lost 6 bases and J lost 8; bases outside the gene matches: 8. Per germline, CDR1 MNHEY and CDR2 SVGAGI. The CDR3 length is 14 residues. The CDR3 nucleotides read TGTGCCAGCAGGAAGACAGGGGAGGGCGAAAAACTGTTTTTT. This codes for CASRKTGEGEKLFF.

The rearrangement joins TRBV6-5 to TRBJ1-6, with 10 nucleotides matching TRBD1. Per the germline V gene, CDR1 is MNHEY and CDR2 is SVGAGI. With V trimmed by 2 bases and J by 9 bases, 7 bases remained unmatched. The CDR3 runs 16 residues. As DNA, the CDR3 is TGTGCCAGCAGTTACATCCCGGGACAGGGGTCTTCACCCCTCCACTTT. Its translation: CASSYIPGQGSSPLHF.

The chain combines TRBV3-1 (or the pseudogene TRBV3-2) with TRBJ2-1, with 11 bases lining up with TRBD2. Trimming at V came to 0 bases and at J to 10 bases, leaving 5 bases not matched to a gene. Germline V gene lookup returns CDR1 LGHDT and CDR2 YNNKEL (reference sequence). This CDR3 spans 15 amino acids. The chain's CDR3 is CASSQDSASGREQFF. As DNA, the CDR3 is TGTGCCAGCAGCCAAGATTCGGCTAGCGGGAGGGAGCAGTTCTTC.

The count of this clone is one. The J gene is TRBJ2-3, the V gene TRBV21-1; TRBD1 was called by the table and not checked on the DNA. TRBV21-1 has pseudogene status. CDR3 length equals 15 residues. The CDR3 nucleotides read TGTGCCAGGATGGGACAGGGTATTTTCACAGATACGCAGTATTTT. Translating gives CARMGQGIFTDTQYF.